The source of this TCR beta chain is a study of T cells after posttransplantation cyclophosphamide (dated by TCRdb to between 2015 and 2016). About the investigation overall: The study tracked T cell repertoire reconstitution by TRB sequencing after myeloablative bone marrow transplantation using posttransplantation cyclophosphamide as GVHD prophylaxis. Up to 3 additional blood samples from 2 to 5.2 years after transplant were also TRB-sequenced in 3 patients, as was pretransplant blood from 4 patients. TRA and TRB clonality were tightly correlated in about ten samples, so subsequent TCR analyses focused on TRB only. Antigen receptor sequencing was done on samples from some 34 PTCy-treated patients and from approximately 17 related bone marrow donors of those patients. Blood from all 35 or so PTCy patients who had 1-year posttransplant specimens underwent TRB sequencing. Public TRB sequences were queried against a database of over 3,000 sequences associated with responses to pathogens, tumor antigens, self-antigens and alloantigens.

Findings and caveats that apply to the study as a whole: The TRB repertoires of T cells infiltrating skin or GI tract showed only limited overlap with the TRB repertoires of T cells in blood. Donor-recipient similarity was low at 1-2 months but increased during the first year, and donor CD8+ memory clones often dominated later blood repertoires. Across approximately 45 patients, recipient CMV seropositivity and CMV reactivation were highly associated with TRB clonality; PTCy diversity was similar to CNI/methotrexate controls.

On the day of marrow donation, related bone marrow donors gave peripheral blood samples. Peripheral blood and bone marrow mononuclear cells were isolated by Ficoll-Hypaque density centrifugation and were cryopreserved. The CDR3 starts with the cysteine, ends with the phenylalanine, and has 13 residues. Only CDR3 DNA remains: 39 bases, in frame from the first base. Per the germline V gene, SGHNT is the CDR1 and YENEEA is the CDR2. V drops 0 bases and J drops 5 bases, leaving 7 bases in between. TRB sequencing was run on genomic DNA with either the immunoSEQ assay at survey resolution or the hsTCRB kit. The published analysis was carried out like this. The immunoSEQ software was used for initial read processing, and the LymphoSeq R package was used for repertoire analyses. For each TRB dataset, clonality was calculated as 1 minus normalized Shannon entropy, and the Gini coefficient was computed as well. To infer phenotypes in unsorted samples, TRB sequences from sorted subsets of the recipient or donor were mapped onto unsorted samples from the same recipient. TCRdb retrieved this table from immuneACCESS and kept in-frame rearrangements only. Not all clones are present; in checked studies, unresolved V genes account for under half, and no reason is known for the remainder. V and J calls and clone size come straight from that table; D and trimming were deduced from the DNA. The sample records about 50,000 clones, 94% of which are singletons. Approximately 2.8% of the sample belongs to the ten largest clones.

Details on this clone: It has no known antigen specificity. No base quality values were provided; no much bigger clone lies one nucleotide off.

Specimen: PBMCs. The sequence came from a woman aged 25 to 45 in good health and a related stem cell transplant donor. Recombination connected TRBV11-3 to TRBJ2-5, with an unclear D gene assignment. This receptor has the CDR3 CASSLDLRETQYF. The bases are TGTGCCAGCAGCTTAGATCTGAGGGAGACCCAGTACTTC.